The clone carrying this T cell receptor (beta chain) appeared many times. These data originate in a study of naive and memory T cell subsets. Trimming shortened V by 4 bases and J by 4 bases, and 8 bases separated the two germline ends. This CDR3 is 13 amino acids long. Germline V lookup: CDR1 SGHTA, CDR2 FQGNSA. An equimolar mix of two oligonucleotides served as the beta constant-region primer for TRBC1 and TRBC2. TCRdb fed the UMI-ligation and nested PCR reads into MiXCR, producing one record per CDR3 protein. The table lists about 90,000 distinct CDR3 sequences, about 6.5% of them singletons. The specimen sequenced was central memory CD4+ T cells from blood. The chain employs TRBV7-2 and TRBJ1-5; perhaps TRBD1 as D (6 bases). The TCR comes from a human donor in good health. CDR3 sequence reads: CASSSDRNQPQHF. In DNA form, the CDR3 reads TGTGCCAGCAGCTCCGACAGGAATCAGCCCCAGCATTTT.